The next 13 T cell receptor beta chains were all read from a single sample in a study of vaccination effects on CD4 cells after COVID-19. The repertoire was sequenced with immunoSEQ multiplex PCR; TCRdb's copy has only in-frame clones and lacks some. The sample gives tens of thousands of clones, around three quarters of which show up once; roughly 4% is in the top ten. No antigen has been identified for these receptors. Prior to sequencing, the ViraFEST assay stimulated PBMC with viral peptide pools, which expanded the antigen-specific CD4+ T cells. At the end of 9 to 11 days of culture, CD4+ T cells were isolated. In the vaccine recipients, nucleocapsid antibodies were negative and there was no prior SARS-CoV-2 infection. This material consisted of CD4+ T cells from PBMCs cultured with HCoV-OC43 spike peptides, taken before COVID-19 vaccination. Subset given: HCoV-OC43 spike overlapping peptide pool stimulation. The receptors derive from a human donor who received a COVID-19 vaccine.

A single count supports this clone. The chain joins TRBV5-5 to TRBJ1-4; 8 bases are shared with TRBD1. CDR3 length equals 14 residues. Per germline, CDR1 SGHKS and CDR2 YYEKEE (reference sequence). The V segment lost 4 bases and the J segment 8 bases; nucleotides outside the gene matches: 7. The CDR3 DNA sequence: TGTGCCAGCAGCCGGAACGGACAGGGAGAAAAACTGTTTTTT. It is translated as CASSRNGQGEKLFF. The full variable domain, rest sourced from reference TRBV5-5 and TRBJ1-4, is DAGVTQSPTHLIKTRGQQVTLRCSPISGHKSVSWYQQVLGQGPQFIFQYYEKEERGRGNFPDRFSARQFPNYSSELNVNALLLGDSALYLCASSRNGQGEKLFFGSGTQLSVL.

This chain joins TRBV20-1 and TRBJ2-5; the match to TRBD2 covers 7 bases. The CDR3 contains 14 residues. Per germline, CDR1 DFQATT and CDR2 SNEGSKA (reference sequence). The V segment lost 3 bases and the J segment 2 bases; nucleotides outside the gene matches: 6. The CDR3 region has the DNA TGCAGTGCTAGTGGCTTCGGGGGGCAAGAGACCCAGTACTTC. It codes for CSASGFGGQETQYF.

CDR3 coding DNA: TGCGCCAGCAGCTTGGATTGGGGGTATGGCTACACCTTC. Its translation: CASSLDWGYGYTF. The J gene is TRBJ1-2, the V gene TRBV5-1; D might be TRBD1 (5 bases). The CDR3 consists of 13 residues. V dropped 0 bases and J dropped 5 bases, with 8 bases sitting between them. In germline, CDR1 is SGHRS, CDR2 YFSETQ.

This clone was detected only a few times. CDR3 loop: CASSFGTGNTEAFF. The CDR3 DNA is TGCGCCAGCAGCTTCGGGACAGGGAACACTGAAGCTTTCTTT. The chain employs TRBV5-1 and TRBJ1-1; 8 bases match TRBD1. This CDR3 is built from 14 residues. Germline assignment: CDR1 SGHRS and CDR2 YFSETQ. V shed 2 bases, J shed 1 base, and the junction held 1 base outside the gene matches.

The count of this clone is one. This chain connects TRBV7-2 to TRBJ2-3; the match to TRBD2 covers 13 bases. This CDR3 is built from 17 residues. V gave up 5 bases and J gave up 6 bases; unmatched junction bases: 11. The germline CDR1 and CDR2 sequences are SGHTA and FQGNSA. DNA for the CDR3: TGTGCCAGCAGCACTAGCGGGGGGGCCGTCAATCGTGATACGCAGTATTTT. Amino acid sequence: CASSTSGGAVNRDTQYF.

The rearrangement joins TRBV18 to TRBJ2-2; TRBD1 matches 7 bases. Trimming at V came to 3 bases and at J to 0 bases, leaving 4 bases not matched to a gene. CDR1 is KGHSH, CDR2 LQKENI, per germline. There are 16 residues in the CDR3. In DNA, the CDR3 is TGTGCCAGCTCACCTGACAGGGTTCCGAACACCGGGGAGCTGTTTTTT. It is translated as CASSPDRVPNTGELFF.

This sequence joins TRBV6-2 or TRBV6-3 and TRBJ2-3; D is possibly TRBD1 or TRBD2 (5 bases each). Germline V lookup: CDR1 MNHEY, CDR2 SVGEGT. The CDR3 loop spans 13 amino acids. The V and J ends lost 3 bases and 3 bases respectively, with 7 bases between them. CDR3 in DNA: TGTGCCAGCAGTTATGAGGGGACAGATACGCAGTATTTT. Protein sequence: CASSYEGTDTQYF.

The chain is built from TRBV2 and TRBJ2-5; tentative D call: TRBD2 (7 bases). The V gene lost 2 bases and the J gene lost 5 bases, with 12 bases spanning the gap. This CDR3 contains 14 residues. In germline, CDR1 is SNHLY, CDR2 FYNNEI. In nucleotides, the CDR3 is TGTGCCAGCAGTGAAACGGGGAGGGGGGAGACCCAGTACTTC. This translates into CASSETGRGETQYF.

In regard to this clone: Different DNA sequences within this sample yield the same CDR3. The chain recombines TRBV5-1 with TRBJ2-7; the D is unclear. Trimming cost V 5 bases and J 0 bases, with 12 bases left between them. The germline V gene has CDR1 SGHRS and CDR2 YFSETQ. The CDR3 contains 14 residues. In nucleotides, the CDR3 is TGCGCCAGCAGACCCGGTCCTAGCTCCTACGAGCAGTACGTC. Protein: CASRPGPSSYEQYV.

The genes are TRBV6-4 and TRBJ2-5; 11 nucleotides match TRBD2. Germline trimming cut 6 bases from V and 9 bases from J; bases unmatched to any gene: 15. Looked up from germline, CDR1 is MRHNA and CDR2 is SNTAGT. The CDR3 covers 16 residues. The CDR3 DNA follows: TGTGCCAGCAGCCCTCAATTCACTAGCGGGGGTTCCCCCCAGTACTTC. Protein: CASSPQFTSGGSPQYF.

The gene calls are TRBV5-1 and TRBJ2-4, with D uncertain. V was pared by 1 base and J by 0 bases, with 11 bases between. The CDR3 extends over 16 amino acids. Germline lookup yields CDR1 SGHRS and CDR2 YFSETQ. CDR3 protein: CASSLSDGIAKNIQYF. DNA of the CDR3: TGCGCCAGCAGCTTGAGTGACGGCATAGCCAAAAACATTCAGTACTTC.

The chain uses TRBV7-9 and TRBJ2-5; D not certain. The CDR3 covers 13 residues. V gave up 5 bases and J gave up 1 base, with 8 bases separating them. Germline V gene lookup returns CDR1 SEHNR and CDR2 FQNEAQ (reference sequence). CDR3 in amino acids: CASSPSSQETQYF. The CDR3 bases are TGTGCCAGCAGCCCCAGCTCCCAAGAGACCCAGTACTTC.

J is TRBJ1-3 and V is TRBV3-1 (or the pseudogene TRBV3-2), with D hard to call. This CDR3 region has 14 residues. CDR1 is LGHDT, CDR2 YNNKEL, per germline (reference sequence). Trimming removed 1 base at V and 7 bases at J, with 11 bases between. The CDR3 region has the DNA TGTGCCAGCAGCCAAGGCATATGGCGGAACACCATATATTTT. This encodes CASSQGIWRNTIYF.